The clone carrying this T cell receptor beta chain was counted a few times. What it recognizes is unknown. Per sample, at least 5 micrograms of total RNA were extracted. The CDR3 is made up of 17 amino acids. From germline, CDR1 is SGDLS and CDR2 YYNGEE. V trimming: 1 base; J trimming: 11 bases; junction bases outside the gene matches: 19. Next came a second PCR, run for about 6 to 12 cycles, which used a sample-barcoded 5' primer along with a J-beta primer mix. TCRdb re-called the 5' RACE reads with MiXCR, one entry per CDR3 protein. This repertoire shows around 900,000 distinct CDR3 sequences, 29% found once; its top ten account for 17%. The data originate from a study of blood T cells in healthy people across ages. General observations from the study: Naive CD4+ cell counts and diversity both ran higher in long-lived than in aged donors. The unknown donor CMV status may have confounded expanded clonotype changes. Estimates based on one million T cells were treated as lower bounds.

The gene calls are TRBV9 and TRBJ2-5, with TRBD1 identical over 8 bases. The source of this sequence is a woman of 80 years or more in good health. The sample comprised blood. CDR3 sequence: CASSVRLGTGPYNEQYF. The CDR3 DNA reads TGTGCCAGCAGCGTACGCCTCGGGACAGGCCCCTACAATGAGCAGTACTTC.